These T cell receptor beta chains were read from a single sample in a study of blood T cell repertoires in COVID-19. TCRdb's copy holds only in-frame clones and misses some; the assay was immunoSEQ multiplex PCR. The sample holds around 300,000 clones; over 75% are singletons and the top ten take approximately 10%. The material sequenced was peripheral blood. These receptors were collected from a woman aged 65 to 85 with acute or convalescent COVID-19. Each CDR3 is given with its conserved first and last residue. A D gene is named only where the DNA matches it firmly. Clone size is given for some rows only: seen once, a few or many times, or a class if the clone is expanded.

TGTGCCAGCAGCTTGCGACTGAGAAGCTCCTACAATGAGCAGTTCTTC CASSLRLRSSYNEQFF NA NA TRBJ2-1 TRBV5-6
TGTGCCAGCCCGAACAGGTCCTCACCCCTCCACTTT CASPNRSSPLHF NA NA TRBJ1-6 TRBV27
TGTGCCAGCAGCCAAGGCCGTAGCGGGTCTGGCGAGCAGTACTTC CASSQGRSGSGEQYF NA TRBD2 TRBJ2-7 TRBV3-1/TRBV3-2
TGTGCCAGCAGCCCCCGGACAGATGGTACCAATCAGCCCCAGCATTTT CASSPRTDGTNQPQHF NA NA TRBJ1-5 TRBV7-2
TGCAGTGCTGCGGGGGGTGAAAAACTGTTTTTT CSAAGGEKLFF NA NA TRBJ1-4 TRBV20-1
TGCAGCGTCTCCAGGGGGGTCAATCAGCCTCAGCATTTT CSVSRGVNQPQHF NA TRBD1 TRBJ1-5 TRBV29-1
TGTGCCAGCAGCCATCTGGGACTTTCTCAGGGCTACACCTTC CASSHLGLSQGYTF NA NA TRBJ1-2 TRBV3-1/TRBV3-2
TGCGCCAGCAGCTCCGGGACAGACTATGGCTACACCTTC CASSSGTDYGYTF NA TRBD1 TRBJ1-2 TRBV5-1
TGTGCCAGTAGTACGAGGGACAGGAATGAGCAGTTCTTC CASSTRDRNEQFF NA TRBD1 TRBJ2-1 TRBV19
TGTGCCAGCAGCTTGGACAGGGGGCGCTTCAATGAGCAGTTCTTC CASSLDRGRFNEQFF NA TRBD1 TRBJ2-1 TRBV5-4
TGTGCCGCCGCGGGGGTAGGTGAGCAGTTCTTC CAAAGVGEQFF NA TRBD2 TRBJ2-1 TRBV10-3
TGTGCCAGCAGTTACTCGGCACAGATGAACACTGAAGCTTTCTTT CASSYSAQMNTEAFF NA NA TRBJ1-1 TRBV6-5
TGTGCCAGCAGTGAAATAGCGACAGGAGATTCACCCCTCCACTTT CASSEIATGDSPLHF NA NA TRBJ1-6 TRBV2
TGTGCCAGCAGCTTCCAGGGGTTGTTGGCTTTCTTT CASSFQGLLAFF once NA TRBJ1-1 TRBV11-2
TGCGCCAGCAGCCAAGTGGGGCAGTGGGGCTACACCTTC CASSQVGQWGYTF NA NA TRBJ1-2 TRBV4-1
TGTGCCAGCAGCCAAGACACTAGCGGGGGCCACCGCTCCTACGAGCAGTACTTC CASSQDTSGGHRSYEQYF NA TRBD2 TRBJ2-7 TRBV4-2
TGTGCCAGCAGTTACCGATTAGGACAGGGTGGCAATCAGCCCCAGCATTTT CASSYRLGQGGNQPQHF few TRBD1 TRBJ1-5 TRBV6-2/TRBV6-3
TGTGCCAGCAGTTACTGGGCCTGGGAGAGCACTGAAGCTTTCTTT CASSYWAWESTEAFF NA NA TRBJ1-1 TRBV6-5
TGTGCCAGCAGTGGGCATACCCAAGAGACCCAGTACTTC CASSGHTQETQYF NA NA TRBJ2-5 TRBV2
TGTGCCAGCAGCGAGGGATCCTCCTTTAACTATGGCTACACCTTC CASSEGSSFNYGYTF NA NA TRBJ1-2 TRBV5-4
TGCGCCAGCAGCTTCCTGCAAACAGGGCGCGAGCAGTACTTC CASSFLQTGREQYF once NA TRBJ2-7 TRBV5-1
TGCGCCAGCAGCTCGCAGGGGTTGAACACTGAAGCTTTCTTT CASSSQGLNTEAFF NA NA TRBJ1-1 TRBV5-1
TGCGCCAGCAGCGCCGACAGATCTTCTGGAAACACCATATATTTT CASSADRSSGNTIYF NA NA TRBJ1-3 TRBV5-1
TGTGCCAGCAGCCAAGGCTACGGGGGCAATGAGCAGTTCTTC CASSQGYGGNEQFF NA NA TRBJ2-1 TRBV3-1/TRBV3-2
TGTGCCAGCAGTGGGGGCGAGAGGCGGAATGAGCAGTTCTTC CASSGGERRNEQFF NA NA TRBJ2-1 TRBV7-9
TGTGCCAGCAGTTATCGGGACAGGGCAAGCGGCTACACCTTC CASSYRDRASGYTF NA TRBD1 TRBJ1-2 TRBV6-5
TGTGCCAGCCGGCGGGGCCAAAGTACGCAGTATTTT CASRRGQSTQYF NA NA TRBJ2-3 TRBV28
TGTGCCTGGAGTCGGCTCCGGACTAGGTCGGCAGATACGCAGTATTTT CAWSRLRTRSADTQYF NA TRBD2 TRBJ2-3 TRBV30
TGTGCCAGCTCAGGACAGGGTGGGACCTACGAGCAGTACTTC CASSGQGGTYEQYF NA TRBD1 TRBJ2-7 TRBV18
TGTGCCAGCAGCACCCGGACTAGTCGGAACACCGGGGAGCTGTTTTTT CASSTRTSRNTGELFF NA TRBD2 TRBJ2-2 TRBV3-1/TRBV3-2
TGTGCCAGCAGCGGCACAGGGGGCGCGGGTCTAGGGGAAAAACTGTTTTTT CASSGTGGAGLGEKLFF once TRBD1 TRBJ1-4 TRBV9
TGTGCCAGCAGTTGGACAGGGGGCAATGGCTACACCTTC CASSWTGGNGYTF NA TRBD1 TRBJ1-2 TRBV6-5
TGCAGCGGAAAACAGGGGGCCTACGAGCAGTACTTC CSGKQGAYEQYF once TRBD1 TRBJ2-7 TRBV29-1
TGTGCCAGCAGCTTAACTAGCGGGCAACAAGAGACCCAGTACTTC CASSLTSGQQETQYF NA TRBD2 TRBJ2-5 TRBV5-5
TGTGCCAGCAGGTCAACAGGGACAAGGGCGGAGACCCAGTACTTC CASRSTGTRAETQYF NA NA TRBJ2-5 TRBV27
TGTGCCAGCAGCTCTCGACAGAACTATGGCTACACCTTC CASSSRQNYGYTF once NA TRBJ1-2 TRBV7-2
TGTGCCAGCAGCAAGACAGGGGATTCACCCCTCCACTTT CASSKTGDSPLHF NA TRBD1 TRBJ1-6 TRBV7-9
TGTGCCAGCTCACCACCGGGGACTGGGCGGGGCACTGAAGCTTTCTTT CASSPPGTGRGTEAFF NA NA TRBJ1-1 TRBV18
TGTGCCAGCAGCGTCGGGACAGGGCGAACTGAAGCTTTCTTT CASSVGTGRTEAFF few TRBD1 TRBJ1-1 TRBV3-1/TRBV3-2
TGTGCCAGCAGCTTGGGGGACAGGCCTAATGAAAAACTGTTTTTT CASSLGDRPNEKLFF NA TRBD1 TRBJ1-4 TRBV7-9
TGTGCCAGTAGTATAGGCGGACAGGGGTCGTATGAAAAACTGTTTTTT CASSIGGQGSYEKLFF NA TRBD1 TRBJ1-4 TRBV19
TGTGCCAGCACTAGACCGTATCCGAACACTGAAGCTTTCTTT CASTRPYPNTEAFF NA NA TRBJ1-1 TRBV6-1
TGTGCCAGCAGCTTAGCCTCTAAATCCGCGCAGTATTTT CASSLASKSAQYF NA NA TRBJ2-3 TRBV7-2
TGTGCCAGCAGTTCTGCCCGCAGGGGCTCTGGAAACACCATATATTTT CASSSARRGSGNTIYF NA NA TRBJ1-3 TRBV28
TGTGCCAGCAGCTTCCGGGACTCCTGGGAGACCCAGTACTTC CASSFRDSWETQYF few NA TRBJ2-5 TRBV7-2
TGCGCCAGCAGCTTGGCCGTTGGGGCAGCCTCCTACAATGAGCAGTTCTTC CASSLAVGAASYNEQFF NA NA TRBJ2-1 TRBV5-1